This entry lists 29 T cell receptor beta chains sequenced from one sample in a study of blood T cell repertoires in COVID-19. TCRdb's table, derived via immunoSEQ multiplex PCR, lists solely in-frame clones and lacks some. This sample carries about 210,000 clones, around 86% of them seen once, and the ten largest clones take approximately 7.2%. The sequenced material came from PBMCs or T cells enriched from blood (not recorded which). These receptor sequences come from a man between 25 and 39 years old in a cohort exposed to, infected with or recovered from COVID-19 (not recorded which).

The V call is TRBV6-1, the J call TRBJ2-1; a weak D match, TRBD1 (6 bases). The ends were cut back, 2 bases at V and 7 bases at J, with 9 bases in the middle. The CDR3 has 13 amino acids. Germline assignment: CDR1 MNHNS and CDR2 SASEGT. CDR3 amino acids: CASSERGWNEQFF. Here the CDR3 DNA reads TGTGCCAGCAGTGAAAGGGGGTGGAATGAGCAGTTCTTC.

This chain links TRBV12-5 with TRBJ2-2; 9 nucleotides match TRBD2. Germline trimming cut 5 bases from V and 6 bases from J; bases unmatched to any gene: 13. Germline assignment: CDR1 LGHNT and CDR2 FRNRAP. The CDR3 spans 17 residues. CDR3 sequence (DNA): TGTGCTAGTGGTACCTCTTCCGGGACTAGCTTCGCCGGGGAGCTGTTTTTT. Protein product: CASGTSSGTSFAGELFF.

The chain employs TRBV7-2 and TRBJ2-1; TRBD2 matches 12 bases. This CDR3 spans 15 amino acids. CDR1 and CDR2 (germline): SGHTA, FQGNSA. V shed 5 bases and J 4 bases; nucleotides not matched to a gene: 3. CDR3 sequence: CASSSGLAGYNEQFF. In DNA form, the CDR3 reads TGTGCCAGCAGCAGCGGACTAGCGGGATACAATGAGCAGTTCTTC. The full variable domain, completed using reference TRBV7-2 and TRBJ2-1, is GAGVSQSPSNKVTEKGKDVELRCDPISGHTALYWYRQSLGQGLEFLIYFQGNSAPDKSGLPSDRFSAERTGGSVSTLTIQRTQQEDSAVYLCASSSGLAGYNEQFFGPGTRLTVL.

V is TRBV19 and J is TRBJ1-1, with a tentative D call TRBD1 (5 bases). This CDR3 comprises 14 residues. The germline V and J ends were trimmed by 0 bases and 7 bases, with 12 bases remaining between them. Germline values: CDR1 LNHDA, CDR2 SQIVND (reference sequence). Here the CDR3 DNA reads TGTGCCAGTAGTATAGATGGATTGACAGTTGAAGCTTTCTTT. It encodes CASSIDGLTVEAFF. Based on the CDR3 plus reference TRBV19 and TRBJ1-1, the full variable domain is DGGITQSPKYLFRKEGQNVTLSCEQNLNHDAMYWYRQDPGQGLRLIYYSQIVNDFQKGDIAEGYSVSREKKESFPLTVTSAQKNPTAFYLCASSIDGLTVEAFFGQGTRLTVV.

The chain employs TRBV11-2 and TRBJ1-1, with D possibly matching TRBD1 (5 bases). The CDR3 is 12 residues long. Germline assignment: CDR1 SGHAT and CDR2 FQNNGV. V was pared by 7 bases and J by 7 bases, with 13 bases between. The CDR3 here is CASNWGPGEAFF. In nucleotides, the CDR3 is TGTGCCAGCAACTGGGGCCCGGGTGAAGCTTTCTTT. Using reference TRBV11-2 and TRBJ1-1 for the parts outside the CDR3, the full variable domain is EAGVAQSPRYKIIEKRQSVAFWCNPISGHATLYWYQQILGQGPKLLIQFQNNGVVDDSQLPKDRFSAERLKGVDSTLKIQPAKLEDSAVYLCASNWGPGEAFFGQGTRLTVV.

The chain combines TRBV4-2 with TRBJ1-1; D is undetermined. Trimming stripped 5 bases from V and 4 bases from J, with 5 bases between. Germline V gene data show CDR1 as LGHNA and CDR2 as YNFKEQ. This CDR3 spans 11 amino acids. CDR3 protein: CASSGLTEAFF. The CDR3 nucleotides read TGTGCCAGCAGCGGACTCACTGAAGCTTTCTTT.

This chain links TRBV2 with TRBJ1-5; D call uncertain. The CDR3 is 15 amino acids. The germline V and J ends were trimmed by 6 bases and 1 base, with 13 bases remaining between them. Per germline, CDR1 SNHLY and CDR2 FYNNEI. CDR3 region: CASSELGGSNQPQHF. CDR3 nucleotide sequence: TGTGCCAGCAGCGAGCTCGGAGGGAGCAATCAGCCCCAGCATTTT. The variable domain in full, with the rest retrieved from reference TRBV2 and TRBJ1-5, is EPEVTQTPSHQVTQMGQEVILRCVPISNHLYFYWYRQILGQKVEFLVSFYNNEISEKSEIFDDQFSVERPDGSNFTLKIRSTKLEDSAMYFCASSELGGSNQPQHFGDGTRLSIL.

The chain combines TRBV18 with TRBJ2-5; D is unresolved. The V and J ends lost 6 bases and 3 bases respectively, with 5 bases between them. CDR1 and CDR2 (germline): KGHSH, LQKENI. The CDR3 length is 11 residues. This CDR3 reads CASSSKETQYF. CDR3 nucleotides: TGTGCCAGCTCTTCCAAAGAGACCCAGTACTTC. Looking up the rest from reference TRBV18 and TRBJ2-5 gives the full variable domain: NAGVMQNPRHLVRRRGQEARLRCSPMKGHSHVYWYRQLPEEGLKFMVYLQKENIIDESGMPKERFSAEFPKEGPSILRIQQVVRGDSAAYFCASSSKETQYFGPGTRLLVL.

The rearrangement joins TRBV19 to TRBJ1-2; no clear D. Germline CDR1 and CDR2: LNHDA and SQIVND (reference sequence). This CDR3 spans 13 amino acids. The germline V and J ends were trimmed by 3 bases and 3 bases, with 8 bases remaining between them. CDR3 DNA: TGTGCCAGTAGTATCATCACTGACTATGGCTACACCTTC. Its protein product is CASSIITDYGYTF.

The chain joins TRBV5-5 to TRBJ1-1; 7 nucleotides align to TRBD1. Germline CDR1 and CDR2: SGHKS and YYEKEE (reference sequence). CDR3 length: 13 residues. J lost 4 bases, V lost 1 base, and 1 base had no gene match. CDR3 protein: CASSLSGGTEAFF. CDR3 bases: TGTGCCAGCAGCTTGTCAGGGGGCACTGAAGCTTTCTTT.

This chain connects TRBV19 to TRBJ2-1; TRBD2 aligns across 9 bases. The V gene end was trimmed by 1 base and the J gene end by 5 bases; junction bases not matched to a gene: 9. Germline V gene lookup returns CDR1 LNHDA and CDR2 SQIVND (reference sequence). CDR3 length: 17 amino acids. The CDR3 DNA sequence: TGTGCCAGTAGTATAGTAGTCCTAGCGGGGACAAACAATGAGCAGTTCTTC. Amino acid sequence: CASSIVVLAGTNNEQFF.

The genes are TRBV27 and TRBJ2-7, with TRBD1 matching 9 bases. V trimming: 5 bases; J trimming: 1 base; junction bases outside the gene matches: 3. The CDR3 covers 14 residues. Germline V gene lookup returns CDR1 MNHEY and CDR2 SMNVEV (reference sequence). CDR3 nucleotide sequence: TGTGCCAGCAGTCTGACAGGGGGATCCTACGAGCAGTACTTC. Translated, it gives CASSLTGGSYEQYF.

This chain connects TRBV3-1 (or the pseudogene TRBV3-2) to TRBJ2-7; D is unclear. This CDR3 region has 16 residues. The V gene lost 0 bases and the J gene lost 2 bases, with 14 bases spanning the gap. Looked up from germline, CDR1 is LGHDT and CDR2 is YNNKEL (reference sequence). CDR3: CASSQEGADLAYEQYF. CDR3 bases: TGTGCCAGCAGCCAAGAAGGCGCGGATCTTGCCTACGAGCAGTACTTC.

The rearrangement links TRBV18 to TRBJ1-4; D may be TRBD1 (5 bases). Trimming cost V 4 bases and J 3 bases, with 15 bases left between them. Germline assignment: CDR1 KGHSH and CDR2 LQKENI. The CDR3 totals 16 residues. DNA for the CDR3: TGTGCCAGCTCACTCGGAATGGAGGGGCCTAATGAAAAACTGTTTTTT. Encoded protein: CASSLGMEGPNEKLFF.

CDR3 sequence reads: CASSTGDRRFEQPQHF. CDR3 nucleotides: TGTGCCAGTAGTACGGGGGACAGGAGGTTCGAGCAGCCCCAGCATTTT. V gene TRBV19 combines with J gene TRBJ1-5; 8 nucleotides align to TRBD1. This CDR3 spans 16 amino acids. Germline CDR1 reads LNHDA; CDR2 reads SQIVND (reference sequence). The trim removed 4 bases at V and 7 bases at J, leaving 12 bases unmatched.

The rearrangement uses TRBV21-1 and TRBJ2-5; the table gives TRBD1 as D, unverified against the DNA. TRBV21-1 is a documented pseudogene. The CDR3 has 13 amino acids. CDR3 bases: TGTGCCAGCTGGGGGGACAGTCAAGAGACCCAGTACTTC. Protein sequence: CASWGDSQETQYF.

The chain joins TRBV6-5 to TRBJ1-2; no clear D. Between the trimmed V and J ends, which lost 0 bases and 4 bases, there was a span of 12 bases. Germline V gives CDR1 MNHEY, CDR2 SVGAGI. CDR3 length: 15 amino acids. The CDR3 reads CASSYSAGSVYGYTF. The CDR3 DNA is TGTGCCAGCAGTTACTCGGCAGGTTCCGTCTATGGCTACACCTTC.

This chain joins TRBV7-2 and TRBJ1-5; D remains unclear. Germline V CDR1 and CDR2: SGHTA, FQGNSA. Between the trimmed V and J ends, which lost 2 bases and 0 bases, there was a span of 14 bases. This CDR3 is 17 amino acids long. The CDR3, as DNA: TGTGCCAGCAGCTTAAAGTCCTCGTTCTATAGCAATCAGCCCCAGCATTTT. Its protein is CASSLKSSFYSNQPQHF.

The chain joins TRBV5-1 to TRBJ1-1, with TRBD1 matching 8 bases. Germline V CDR1 and CDR2: SGHRS, YFSETQ. The CDR3 is made up of 15 amino acids. With V trimmed by 4 bases and J by 6 bases, 11 bases remained unmatched. The CDR3 nucleotides are TGCGCCAGCAGCACAAAAGGACAGGGTTCGTCTGAAGCTTTCTTT. Residues: CASSTKGQGSSEAFF.

This chain joins TRBV28 and TRBJ2-3, with D unclear. V was shortened by 6 bases and J by 0 bases, with 7 bases between the two germline ends. The CDR3 extends over 13 amino acids. CDR1 and CDR2 from the germline V gene are MDHEN and SYDVKM. The chain's CDR3 is CASRKHSTDTQYF. The CDR3 DNA reads as TGTGCCAGCAGGAAACACAGCACAGATACGCAGTATTTT.

The genes are TRBV19 and TRBJ2-7, with D tentatively TRBD1 (6 bases). Trimming cost V 7 bases and J 0 bases, with 13 bases left between them. Germline V gives CDR1 LNHDA, CDR2 SQIVND (reference sequence). The CDR3 length is 14 residues. CDR3 sequence: CASKDSPSSYEQYF. Here the CDR3 DNA reads TGTGCCAGTAAGGACAGTCCCAGCTCCTACGAGCAGTACTTC. Filled out from reference TRBV19 and TRBJ2-7, the complete variable domain reads DGGITQSPKYLFRKEGQNVTLSCEQNLNHDAMYWYRQDPGQGLRLIYYSQIVNDFQKGDIAEGYSVSREKKESFPLTVTSAQKNPTAFYLCASKDSPSSYEQYFGPGTRLTVT.

The chain is built from TRBV3-1 (or the pseudogene TRBV3-2) and TRBJ1-2; D gene uncertain. This CDR3 is 15 amino acids long. Germline V gene lookup returns CDR1 LGHDT and CDR2 YNNKEL (reference sequence). The V and J ends lost 2 bases and 3 bases respectively, with 13 bases between them. The CDR3: CASSQNVGGDYGYTF. CDR3 in DNA: TGTGCCAGCAGCCAAAACGTAGGCGGTGACTATGGCTACACCTTC.

The CDR3, as DNA: TGTGCCAGCAGTGAAGCGCAAACCCGGGGTCAGCCCCAGCATTTT. Protein sequence: CASSEAQTRGQPQHF. This rearrangement joins TRBV6-1 to TRBJ1-5; no clear D gene. Trimming took off 0 bases at V and 6 bases at J, with 12 bases between the two ends. Germline V CDR1 and CDR2: MNHNS, SASEGT. There are 15 residues in the CDR3.

This rearrangement joins TRBV7-9 to TRBJ2-3; the match to TRBD2 covers 8 bases. This CDR3 is built from 15 residues. The J segment lost 6 bases and the V segment lost 5 bases, leaving 10 bases of the junction unmatched. Per the germline V gene, CDR1 is SEHNR and CDR2 is FQNEAQ (reference sequence). CDR3 in amino acids: CASSGRTSPADTQYF. The CDR3 coding sequence is TGTGCCAGCAGCGGCCGGACTAGCCCTGCGGATACGCAGTATTTT.

The chain couples TRBV4-1 to TRBJ2-7, with TRBD2 matching 8 bases. The ends lost 0 bases at V and 3 bases at J; junction bases unmatched: 7. The CDR3 is 16 amino acids. The germline CDR1 and CDR2 sequences are MGHRA and YSYEKL. The CDR3 sequence: CASSQDPGGGNYEQYF. Here the CDR3 DNA reads TGCGCCAGCAGCCAAGATCCGGGAGGGGGTAACTACGAGCAGTACTTC.

The chain links TRBV4-2 to TRBJ2-7; the D gene is possibly TRBD1 (5 bases). This CDR3 has 13 residues. V lost 1 base to trimming and J lost 4 bases, with 8 bases between them. Germline V lookup: CDR1 LGHNA, CDR2 YNFKEQ. CDR3 sequence: CASSQATEYEQYF. The DNA of the CDR3 is TGTGCCAGCAGCCAAGCGACAGAGTACGAGCAGTACTTC.

The genes are TRBV6-6 and TRBJ2-3, with D possibly being TRBD2 (6 bases). Trimming shortened V by 10 bases and J by 2 bases, and 16 bases separated the two germline ends. The CDR3 has 14 residues. Germline V CDR1 and CDR2: MNHNY, SVGAGI (reference sequence). CDR3 protein: CATREVGNTDTQYF. In DNA, the CDR3 is TGTGCCACCAGGGAGGTCGGAAACACAGATACGCAGTATTTT.

The chain recombines TRBV2 with TRBJ1-1, with TRBD1 identical over 8 bases. V lost 4 bases, J lost 4 bases, and 5 bases stayed unmatched. The CDR3 is 14 residues long. The V gene's germline CDR1 is SNHLY and CDR2 FYNNEI. The CDR3 is CASSGLGQGTEAFF. For the CDR3, the DNA is TGTGCCAGCAGTGGACTAGGACAGGGCACTGAAGCTTTCTTT.

V usage is TRBV24-1 and J usage is TRBJ1-5, with D uncertain. The CDR3 has 15 amino acids. Trimming cost V 3 bases and J 3 bases, with 11 bases left between them. Germline CDR1 and CDR2: KGHDR and SFDVKD. The CDR3 loop is CATSDTGFDNQPQHF. CDR3 bases: TGTGCCACCAGTGATACGGGATTCGACAATCAGCCCCAGCATTTT.